This T cell receptor (beta chain) was captured in a study of T cells in Graves' hyperthyroidism and ophthalmopathy. TCR beta CDR3 region amplification was performed from RNA transcripts. RT-PCR in the first round (using the HTBI primer set) targeted the TCR CDR3. Each CDR3 protein gets one entry after TCRdb re-called the multiplex PCR reads with MiXCR. The sample includes roughly 250,000 distinct CDR3 sequences, roughly 22% seen only once; the top ten take about 60%. Concerning this clonotype itself: Its cognate antigen is unknown. This sequence may be a read error, since a much larger clone differs from it by one base.

In germline, CDR1 is SGHAT, CDR2 FQNNGV. The CDR3 covers 17 residues. General observations from the study: The model foresaw ophthalmopathy a median roughly 6.5 months prior to onset.

The PBMCs had their origin in 10 ml of fresh peripheral blood. What was sequenced was blood. The clonotype originates from a man under 40 with Graves' ophthalmopathy. This sequence joins TRBV11-2 and TRBJ2-5, with 7 bases fitting TRBD2. For the CDR3, the DNA is TGTGCCAGCAGCTTGCGAGAGGTGGCGGGAGTTATAGAGACCCAGCACTTC. Protein sequence: CASSLREVAGVIETQHF.